The 30 T cell receptor beta chains below were found in one sample sequenced in a study of tumor-infiltrating lymphocytes in primary liver carcinoma. Unsorted whole blood supplied the RNA, and germline DNA was extracted too. With a constant-region primer, TCR beta cDNA was made from 450 to 500 ng of total RNA. Three nested multiplex PCR rounds of slightly modified ARM-PCR generated TCR beta libraries. Use of TRBV1-TRBV30 forward primers with a C-beta reverse primer characterized the first two PCR rounds, which lasted around 9 cycles each. MiXCR, run by TCRdb on the multiplex PCR reads, gives a single entry per CDR3 protein. The sample lists approximately 320,000 distinct CDR3 sequences, 50% to 75% seen once, with about 15% in the top ten. Source material: peripheral blood. Receptor source: a woman aged 25 to 39 with primary liver carcinoma and hepatitis B virus infection.

This clonotype was picked up a small number of times. This chain joins TRBV6-2 or TRBV6-3 and TRBJ2-1; a possible D gene is TRBD2 (6 bases). CDR1 MNHEY and CDR2 SVGEGT come from the germline V gene. V was cut by 0 bases and J by 1 base, with 10 bases left in between. This CDR3 region has 16 residues. In nucleotides, the CDR3 is TGTGCCAGCAGTTACTCGGGGCGGGGATCCTACAATGAGCAGTTCTTC. Protein: CASSYSGRGSYNEQFF.

Concerning this clonotype itself: It may be a read error: a sequence one base away is much more abundant. The chain uses TRBV6-2 or TRBV6-3 and TRBJ2-7; 9 bases are a match to TRBD1. The CDR3 has 15 amino acids. The germline V gene has CDR1 MNHEY and CDR2 SVGEGT. In DNA form, the CDR3 reads TGTGCCAGCAGCGATGGGACAGGGAGCTCCTACGAGCAGTGCTTC. Amino acid sequence: CASSDGTGSSYEQCF.

With respect to this clonotype: The CDR3 carries no conserved terminal phenylalanine or tryptophan, so it likely arises from a read error. The CDR3 bases are TGTGCCAGCAGCACCCTAGCGGGCTCCTACAACGAGCAGTTCTCC. This codes for CASSTLAGSYNEQFS. The rearrangement joins TRBV6-2 or TRBV6-3 to TRBJ2-1; 8 positions match TRBD2. Germline loops: CDR1 MNHEY, CDR2 SVGEGT. The CDR3 contains 15 residues.

As for this clonotype: The junction differs from germline at one of its ends, possibly a read error. The chain joins TRBV12-3 or TRBV12-4 to TRBJ1-2; a possible D gene is TRBD1 (5 bases). The CDR3 contains 12 residues. The CDR3: CAGSLLGEGSTF. DNA of the CDR3: TGTGCCGGCAGTTTATTAGGGGAGGGCTCGACCTTC.

The V gene is TRBV4-3, the J gene TRBJ2-1, with TRBD2 matching 11 bases. Germline lookup yields CDR1 LGHNA and CDR2 YSLEER. There are 17 residues in the CDR3. The V gene end was trimmed by 2 bases and the J gene end by 2 bases; junction bases not matched to a gene: 5. The CDR3 sequence is CASSQRLAGSPYNEQFF. DNA for the CDR3: TGCGCCAGCAGCCAAAGACTAGCGGGGAGCCCCTACAATGAGCAGTTCTTC.

About this clonotype itself: A read error may account for a junction end that differs from germline. The CDR3 coding sequence is TGTGCCAGCAGTTTGGTGGGGAGCAATGAGCCCCAGCATTTC. Its translation is CASSLVGSNEPQHF. The chain is built from TRBV6-5 and TRBJ1-5; D gene uncertain. This CDR3 spans 14 amino acids. Germline V gene sequence: CDR1 MNHEY, CDR2 SVGAGI.

This clonotype was observed many times. The chain is built from TRBV6-5 and TRBJ1-5; D is possibly TRBD1 (6 bases). Trimming shortened V by 4 bases and J by 7 bases, and 14 bases separated the two germline ends. This CDR3 is 14 amino acids long. Germline CDR1 reads MNHEY; CDR2 reads SVGAGI. The CDR3 bases are TGTGCCAGCAGTTCCCGAGGGGGAGGGCAGCCCCAGCATTTT. As protein: CASSSRGGGQPQHF.

A word on this clonotype: A much larger clone lies one base from this, so it may be a read error. The J gene is TRBJ1-5, the V gene TRBV6-5; D not resolved. Germline values: CDR1 MNHEY, CDR2 SVGAGI. Trimming removed 5 bases from V and 2 bases from J, with 13 bases in between. There are 15 residues in the CDR3. The CDR3 region has the DNA TGTGCCAGCAGTGGCAGGCCGCACGGCAATCAGCCCCAGCATTTT. The encoded protein is CASSGRPHGNQPQHF.

V is TRBV7-8 and J is TRBJ2-7; D not certain. Germline V gene lookup returns CDR1 SGHVS and CDR2 FQNEAQ. The CDR3 is 18 residues long. The V end was cut by 5 bases, the J end by 2 bases, with 25 bases between. CDR3 protein: CASSLPSREFKVTYEQYF. In DNA, the CDR3 is TGTGCCAGCAGCCTACCAAGCAGAGAGTTCAAGGTAACCTACGAGCAGTACTTC.

This sequence joins TRBV7-2 and TRBJ2-7; D assignment may be TRBD1 or TRBD2 (5 bases each). Germline lookup yields CDR1 SGHTA and CDR2 FQGNSA. CDR3 length: 18 residues. Trimming took off 5 bases at V and 5 bases at J, with 28 bases between the two ends. CDR3 sequence: CASSPGGRTPRKRDEQYF. The DNA of the CDR3 is TGTGCCAGCAGCCCAGGAGGCCGGACACCCCGTAAAAGGGACGAGCAGTACTTC.

On this clonotype: This may arise from a read error, as a much more abundant clone is one base away. This chain connects TRBV12-3 or TRBV12-4 to TRBJ2-1; no reliable D call. With 0 bases removed from V and 5 bases from J, the gap between germline ends came to 14 bases. There are 16 residues in the CDR3. The CDR3 sequence is CASSLAGSPYHNEQFF. The CDR3 DNA reads TGTGCCAGCAGTTTAGCAGGGTCCCCCTACCACAATGAGCAGTTCTTC.

This clonotype was seen a few times. This chain connects TRBV7-9 to TRBJ1-1; D not resolved. Per germline, CDR1 SEHNR and CDR2 FQNEAQ (reference sequence). The CDR3 runs 12 residues. The V gene lost 2 bases and the J gene lost 8 bases, with 9 bases spanning the gap. The CDR3 nucleotides read TGTGCCAGCAGCTTACGGACTGTCGAAGCTTTCTTT. Translating it yields CASSLRTVEAFF.

This clonotype was seen a few times. The rearrangement links TRBV10-3 to TRBJ2-2; no firm D call. The germline CDR1 and CDR2 sequences are ENHRY and SYGVKD. The ends were cut back, 8 bases at V and 0 bases at J, with 7 bases in the middle. The CDR3 loop spans 13 amino acids. For the CDR3, the DNA is TGTGCCATCGGACCGGCGAACACCGGGGAGCTGTTTTTT. Translated, it gives CAIGPANTGELFF.

As regards this clonotype: Germline and junction disagree at one end, which may indicate a read error. V is TRBV12-3 or TRBV12-4 and J is TRBJ2-1; D perhaps matches TRBD2 (5 bases). CDR3 size: 15 residues. The CDR3 sequence is CASSPRLSSYNVQFF. The CDR3 bases are TGTGCCAGCAGTCCCCGACTAAGCTCCTACAATGTGCAGTTCTTC.

The count of this clonotype is one. The germline gene is not matched at one end of the junction; a read error may be the cause. The V gene is TRBV11-2, the J gene TRBJ1-3; weak D call: TRBD1 (5 bases). This CDR3 comprises 15 residues. Germline-derived CDR1 and CDR2 are SGHAT and FQNNGV. The DNA for the CDR3 is TGTGCCAGCACCTCCTGGGGCCACTCTGGATACACCATATATTTT. Its protein is CASTSWGHSGYTIYF. The variable domain in full, completed from reference TRBV11-2 and TRBJ1-3, reads EAGVAQSPRYKIIEKRQSVAFWCNPISGHATLYWYQQILGQGPKLLIQFQNNGVVDDSQLPKDRFSAERLKGVDSTLKIQPAKLEDSAVYLCASTSWGHSGYTIYFGEGSWLTVV.

Comment on this clonotype: The junction departs from the called germline gene at one end, perhaps through a read error. V gene TRBV6-2 or TRBV6-3 combines with J gene TRBJ2-7, with 9 bases matching TRBD2. The CDR3 totals 14 residues. Germline values: CDR1 MNHEY, CDR2 SVGEGT. As DNA, the CDR3 is TGTGCCAGCAGCCTAGCGGGGTTCTCCTACAAGCAGTACTTC. Translating it yields CASSLAGFSYKQYF.

This clonotype turned up a few times. The V gene is TRBV14, the J gene TRBJ2-3; D possibly corresponds to TRBD2 (6 bases). CDR1 is SGHDN, CDR2 FVKESK, per germline. Trimming stripped 2 bases from V and 4 bases from J, with 13 bases between. The CDR3 loop spans 15 amino acids. CDR3 residues: CASSQPGDYADTQYF. CDR3 DNA: TGTGCCAGCAGCCAACCGGGGGATTATGCAGATACGCAGTATTTT. Based on the CDR3 plus reference TRBV14 and TRBJ2-3, the full variable domain is EAGVTQFPSHSVIEKGQTVTLRCDPISGHDNLYWYRRVMGKEIKFLLHFVKESKQDESGMPNNRFLAERTGGTYSTLKVQPAELEDSGVYFCASSQPGDYADTQYFGPGTRLTVL.

The V call is TRBV30, the J call TRBJ2-6; D gene unclear. V was cut by 3 bases and J by 4 bases, with 7 bases left in between. Germline CDR1 and CDR2: GTSNPN and SVGIG (reference sequence). The CDR3 has 13 residues. CDR3 nucleotide sequence: TGTGCCTGGAGGGGCTCCGGGGCCAACGTCCTGACTTTC. Amino acids: CAWRGSGANVLTF.

The chain combines TRBV14 with TRBJ2-7; perhaps TRBD1 as D (6 bases). V was shortened by 5 bases and J by 0 bases, with 14 bases between the two germline ends. The CDR3 length is 15 residues. Germline values: CDR1 SGHDN, CDR2 FVKESK. The CDR3 DNA follows: TGTGCCAGCAGCTGGATAGGACAGCTCTCCTACGAGCAGTACTTC. As protein: CASSWIGQLSYEQYF.

In the case of this clonotype: An end of the junction differs from the germline gene, which may be a read error. The rearrangement uses TRBV4-3 and TRBJ2-1; D perhaps matches TRBD2 (6 bases). This CDR3 spans 14 amino acids. The germline V gene has CDR1 LGHNA and CDR2 YSLEER. The CDR3 DNA reads as TGCGCCAGCAGCCACACCCCTGGGGGGAATGAGCAGCTCTTC. It encodes CASSHTPGGNEQLF.

This clonotype was observed a few times. The chain couples TRBV5-5 to TRBJ2-7; 7 bases align to TRBD1. The CDR3 is 15 residues long. J gave up 3 bases and V 5 bases, and 11 bases lay outside the gene matches. Per the germline V gene, CDR1 is SGHKS and CDR2 is YYEKEE (reference sequence). The CDR3 is CASRLRPGGSYEQYF. CDR3 coding DNA: TGTGCCAGCAGGTTGCGGCCAGGGGGAAGCTACGAGCAGTACTTC.

As for this clonotype: Possible read error: a much larger clone is one base away. CDR3 sequence reads: CASGRTTPSYNEQFF. CDR3 DNA: TGTGCTAGTGGCAGGACTACCCCCTCCTACAATGAGCAGTTCTTC. The V and J genes are TRBV12-5 and TRBJ2-1; D is possibly TRBD2 (6 bases). Trimming stripped 6 bases from V and 0 bases from J, with 12 bases between. This CDR3 comprises 15 residues. Germline V gene data show CDR1 as LGHNT and CDR2 as FRNRAP.

As regards this clonotype: This sequence may be a read error, since a much larger clone differs from it by one base. The gene calls are TRBV12-3 or TRBV12-4 and TRBJ1-1; possible D gene TRBD1, 5 bases. The V end lost 2 bases, the J end lost 1 base, and 8 bases lay between the germline ends. CDR3 length: 14 amino acids. CDR3 residues: CASSLTDRNTEAFF. CDR3 nucleotides: TGTGCCAGCAGTTTAACCGACAGGAACACTGAAGCTTTCTTT.

This clonotype was seen a handful of times. The rearrangement uses TRBV1 and TRBJ1-6. TRBV1 is reported as a pseudogene. The CDR3 totals 14 residues. CDR3 sequence reads: CTSSQNRSKSPLHF. The DNA for the CDR3 is TGCACCAGCAGCCAAAACCGGTCTAAGTCACCCCTCCACTTT.

This clonotype has a count of ten or more. The V call is TRBV10-3, the J call TRBJ1-3; D is unresolved. Between the trimmed V and J ends, which lost 4 bases and 0 bases, there was a span of 4 bases. Per germline, CDR1 ENHRY and CDR2 SYGVKD. The CDR3 is 13 amino acids. The CDR3 DNA follows: TGTGCCATCAGTGGCCTCTCTGGAAACACCATATATTTT. This translates into CAISGLSGNTIYF.

This clonotype was picked up one time. This sequence joins TRBV5-6 and TRBJ2-7; 10 bases are shared with TRBD1. The germline V gene encodes CDR1 SGHDT and CDR2 YYEEEE. This CDR3 contains 16 residues. J was trimmed by 7 bases and V by 4 bases; bases with no gene match: 14. The CDR3 loop is CASSLLRQGAWCEQYF. CDR3 nucleotide sequence: TGTGCCAGCAGCCTTCTGAGACAGGGGGCTTGGTGTGAGCAGTACTTC.

This clonotype was observed a single time. One end of the junction is discordant with germline, which a read error may explain. V gene TRBV14 combines with J gene TRBJ2-5; D gene unclear. The CDR3 sequence is 11 residues long. Germline CDR1 and CDR2: SGHDN and FVKESK. The DNA for the CDR3 is TGTGCCAGCGGCCCCAAAGAGACCCAGTACTTT. The encoded protein is CASGPKETQYF.

The chain uses TRBV6-1 and TRBJ1-1; D call uncertain. V lost 5 bases, J lost 6 bases, and 10 bases lay in between. CDR3 length: 12 residues. CDR1 is MNHNS, CDR2 SASEGT, per germline. For the CDR3, the DNA is TGTGCCAGCAGTCGGGTGGGCGCTGAAGCTTTCTTT. It codes for CASSRVGAEAFF.

CDR3: CASSQENERSSYEQYF. DNA for the CDR3: TGCGCCAGCAGCCAAGAGAACGAGCGGAGCTCCTACGAGCAGTACTTC. The chain joins TRBV4-1 to TRBJ2-7, with a tentative D call TRBD2 (5 bases). CDR3 length: 16 amino acids. V lost 0 bases, J lost 0 bases, and 12 bases lay in between. Germline V gives CDR1 MGHRA, CDR2 YSYEKL.

On this clonotype itself: A much bigger clone sits one base away, suggesting this may be a read error. This sequence joins TRBV11-2 and TRBJ2-2; D perhaps matches TRBD2 (6 bases). With 3 bases removed from V and 5 bases from J, the gap between germline ends came to 22 bases. CDR3 length: 18 residues. CDR1 SGHAT and CDR2 FQNNGV come from the germline V gene. CDR3 sequence: CASSLGGMGSGGTGELFF. CDR3 coding DNA: TGTGCCAGCAGCTTGGGAGGCATGGGTAGCGGCGGGACCGGGGAGCTGTTTTTT. Looking up the rest from reference TRBV11-2 and TRBJ2-2 gives the full variable domain: EAGVAQSPRYKIIEKRQSVAFWCNPISGHATLYWYQQILGQGPKLLIQFQNNGVVDDSQLPKDRFSAERLKGVDSTLKIQPAKLEDSAVYLCASSLGGMGSGGTGELFFGEGSRLTVL.